Given below is one T cell receptor beta chain in context. Assay: immunoSEQ multiplex PCR; the TCRdb copy retains only in-frame clones and omits some. The sample lists some 190,000 clones, more than 80% seen once, with 6.5% to 10% in the top ten. Germline values: CDR1 GTSNPN, CDR2 SVGIG (reference sequence). V was pared by 4 bases and J by 2 bases, with 10 bases of the junction left unmatched. The CDR3 contains 16 residues. The sample originates from a study of blood T cell repertoires in COVID-19. Sequenced input: peripheral blood. The chain employs TRBV30 and TRBJ2-1, with 8 bases matching TRBD1. This receptor was taken from a woman aged 55-70 years with acute or convalescent COVID-19. This CDR3 reads CAWKKRWTGTYNEQFF. Here the CDR3 DNA reads TGTGCCTGGAAAAAAAGGTGGACAGGGACCTACAATGAGCAGTTCTTC.